The clone carrying this TCR beta chain was picked up a small number of times. Its specificity is not known. MiXCR was run by TCRdb on the 5' RACE reads, yielding one entry per CDR3 protein. Counted here are over 120,000 distinct CDR3 sequences, roughly 19% occurring once; the ten biggest clones make up around 2.4%. Trimming cost V 4 bases and J 2 bases; bases outside gene matches: 3. CDR3 length: 15 residues. CDR1 and CDR2 from the germline V gene are SGHVS and FNYEAQ. These data belong to a study of T-cell memory formation after mild COVID-19. Overall study: Largely donor-specific TCR clusters were found.

Study findings and constraints: Clones shrinking from day 15 to 85 showed even CD4/CD8 mixes; later expanders tilted CD4+. Detection of some responders pre-infection suggested pre-existing cross-reactive memory T cells participated. What remained unconfirmed was the SARS-CoV-2 specificity of second-wave clones peaking on day 37.

The sequence was collected from an adult woman who had mild COVID-19 (a few samples of this study predate the infection). Cell type and time point are not known. The sample taken for sequencing was PBMCs or a T cell subset sorted from them (not recorded which). The chain has TRBV7-6 and TRBJ2-2; 8 positions match TRBD1. The CDR3 is CASSWTGTNTGELFF. CDR3 coding DNA: TGTGCCAGCAGCTGGACAGGGACAAACACCGGGGAGCTGTTTTTT.